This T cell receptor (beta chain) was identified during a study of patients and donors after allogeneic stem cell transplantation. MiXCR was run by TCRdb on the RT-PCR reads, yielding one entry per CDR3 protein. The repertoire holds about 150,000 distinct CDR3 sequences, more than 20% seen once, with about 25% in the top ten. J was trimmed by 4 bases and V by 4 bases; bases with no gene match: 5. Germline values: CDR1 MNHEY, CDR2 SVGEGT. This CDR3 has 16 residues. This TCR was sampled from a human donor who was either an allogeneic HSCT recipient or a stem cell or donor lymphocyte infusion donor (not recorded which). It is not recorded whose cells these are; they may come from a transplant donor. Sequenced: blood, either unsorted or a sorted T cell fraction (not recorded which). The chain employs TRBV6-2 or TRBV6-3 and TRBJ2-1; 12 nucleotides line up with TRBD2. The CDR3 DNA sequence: TGTGCCAGCAGTTCCTCTAGCGGGAGGGAATACAATGAGCAGTTCTTC. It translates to CASSSSSGREYNEQFF.